Below are 27 T cell receptor beta chains sequenced from a single sample in a study of Ad26.COV2.S vaccination and SARS-CoV-2 variants. Measured with immunoSEQ multiplex PCR; TCRdb has only the in-frame clones, and not every one. The table records about 350,000 clones, about 88% of them present only once. Described treatment: over 15 received Ad26.COV2.S at low or high dose, single or two shots; five or six received placebo; per-sample allocation not given. Sampling took place 63 days after the first vaccine or placebo injection. This specimen consisted of peripheral blood, obtained in a trial of Ad26.COV2.S vaccine versus placebo. The receptors originated from a person aged 18-60 years who received the Ad26.COV2.S COVID-19 vaccine or a placebo.

The chain is built from TRBV12-2 and TRBJ2-3; the table names TRBD2, a call not compared with the DNA. TRBV12-2 is reported as a pseudogene. This CDR3 is 17 amino acids long. The CDR3 DNA is TGTGCAAGTCGCTTAAGGGTGCCCGGGGGGGCTCGAGATACGCAGTATTTT. Translation gives CASRLRVPGGARDTQYF.

The rearrangement uses TRBV29-1 and TRBJ2-1; TRBD2 agrees at 8 bases. V was pared by 3 bases and J by 8 bases, with 9 bases of the junction left unmatched. Germline-derived CDR1 and CDR2 are SQVTM and ANQGSEA. This CDR3 comprises 14 residues. The CDR3 sequence is CSVEAASGRDEQFF. The CDR3 nucleotides are TGCAGCGTTGAGGCGGCGAGCGGGAGAGATGAGCAGTTCTTC.

The chain uses TRBV11-2 and TRBJ2-7, with no clear D. Germline V CDR1 and CDR2: SGHAT, FQNNGV. V was pared by 1 base and J by 5 bases, with 6 bases between. This CDR3 region has 12 residues. The CDR3 DNA follows: TGTGCCAGCAGCTTAGGTTTCGACGAGCAGTACTTC. This gives the protein CASSLGFDEQYF.

This chain uses TRBV2 with TRBJ2-1, with a possible D match to TRBD2 (6 bases). Germline CDR1 SNHLY, CDR2 FYNNEI. Deletions cut 6 bases from V and 7 bases from J, with 7 bases between. The CDR3 loop spans 11 amino acids. The CDR3, as DNA: TGTGCCAGCAGCCGGGGGAATGAGCAGTTCTTC. It encodes CASSRGNEQFF.

This chain joins TRBV5-1 and TRBJ1-1, with D possibly matching TRBD1 (6 bases). Germline V gene data show CDR1 as SGHRS and CDR2 as YFSETQ. The CDR3 has 15 residues. V was clipped by 0 bases and J by 1 base, with 10 bases between them. In nucleotides, the CDR3 is TGCGCCAGCAGCTTGGTGGGGGGGCAGAACACTGAAGCTTTCTTT. Residues: CASSLVGGQNTEAFF.

The count of this clone is one. This chain links TRBV2 with TRBJ2-1; 8 bases are shared with TRBD1. The CDR3 sequence is 15 residues long. Losses at the gene ends were 2 bases for V and 4 bases for J; bases not matched to a gene: 4. The germline CDR1 and CDR2 sequences are SNHLY and FYNNEI. The chain's CDR3 is CASSEQGALYNEQFF. CDR3 nucleotide sequence: TGTGCCAGCAGTGAACAGGGGGCGTTGTACAATGAGCAGTTCTTC.

The chain employs TRBV5-8 and TRBJ2-1, with D tentatively TRBD1 or TRBD2 (5 bases each). V was cut by 4 bases and J by 0 bases, with 11 bases left in between. The CDR3 runs to 15 residues. Germline CDR1 is SGHTS and CDR2 is YDEGEE. The CDR3 nucleotides are TGTGCCAGCAGCCGGGACCAGAGCTCCTACAATGAGCAGTTCTTC. It codes for CASSRDQSSYNEQFF.

This chain uses TRBV19 with TRBJ2-7, with D uncertain. Trimming pared 5 bases from V and 0 bases from J, leaving 8 bases between. This CDR3 contains 13 residues. Germline CDR1 LNHDA, CDR2 SQIVND (reference sequence). The CDR3 region is CASSVRLSYEQYF. The CDR3 nucleotides read TGTGCCAGTAGTGTGCGTCTCTCCTACGAGCAGTACTTC. Full variable domain (remainder filled in from reference TRBV19 and TRBJ2-7): DGGITQSPKYLFRKEGQNVTLSCEQNLNHDAMYWYRQDPGQGLRLIYYSQIVNDFQKGDIAEGYSVSREKKESFPLTVTSAQKNPTAFYLCASSVRLSYEQYFGPGTRLTVT.

The V gene is TRBV9, the J gene TRBJ1-2; D unclear. V was shortened by 0 bases and J by 2 bases, with 5 bases between the two germline ends. The CDR3 contains 13 residues. CDR1 is SGDLS, CDR2 YYNGEE, per germline. Written as DNA, the CDR3 is TGTGCCAGCAGCGTAGACCGGAACTATGGCTACACCTTC. It translates to CASSVDRNYGYTF.

The gene calls are TRBV10-3 and TRBJ1-5; D is possibly TRBD1 (6 bases). The germline CDR1 and CDR2 sequences are ENHRY and SYGVKD. The V end lost 11 bases, the J end lost 4 bases, and 15 bases lay between the germline ends. The CDR3 loop spans 13 amino acids. CDR3 sequence (DNA): TGTGCCTCAAGGGCAGGGGTTAATCAGCCCCAGCATTTT. Protein product: CASRAGVNQPQHF.

The chain is built from TRBV10-3 and TRBJ2-2; no reliable D call. The CDR3 has 13 residues. The germline V gene has CDR1 ENHRY and CDR2 SYGVKD. Deletions cut 3 bases from V and 6 bases from J, with 8 bases between. CDR3 loop: CAISDQNAGELFF. As DNA, the CDR3 is TGTGCCATCAGTGATCAAAACGCCGGGGAGCTGTTTTTT.

The rearrangement links TRBV3-1 (or the pseudogene TRBV3-2) to TRBJ2-5; D not certain. The CDR3 length is 14 residues. The V end lost 4 bases, the J end lost 2 bases, and 11 bases lay between the germline ends. CDR1 is LGHDT and CDR2 is YNNKEL in the germline V gene (reference sequence). The DNA for the CDR3 is TGTGCCAGCAGCCTCGGAGCATTTCAAGAGACCCAGTACTTC. The encoded protein is CASSLGAFQETQYF.

V gene TRBV4-3 combines with J gene TRBJ2-1, with D maybe TRBD2 (5 bases). The CDR3 sequence is 19 residues long. V lost 4 bases and J 2 bases, leaving 24 bases between the germline ends. In germline, CDR1 is LGHNA, CDR2 YSLEER. CDR3 coding DNA: TGCGCCAGCAGCCTAACAAGACCGGCGGCGGGCGGCCCCTACAATGAGCAGTTCTTC. Protein product: CASSLTRPAAGGPYNEQFF.

In this sample, this clone turned up once. The chain recombines TRBV5-1 with TRBJ1-5; possibly TRBD1 for D (5 bases). This CDR3 spans 14 amino acids. The germline gives CDR1 SGHRS, CDR2 YFSETQ. Trimming removed 2 bases from V and 9 bases from J, with 15 bases in between. As DNA, the CDR3 is TGCGCCAGCAGCTTCGGGCAGGGCCTATGGCCCCAGCATTTT. Translation gives CASSFGQGLWPQHF.

V and J are TRBV27 and TRBJ2-2, with TRBD1 identical over 9 bases. The junction had 3 bases not matched to a gene; V was cut back by 1 base and J by 6 bases. Germline lookup yields CDR1 MNHEY and CDR2 SMNVEV (reference sequence). The length of the CDR3 is 15 residues. DNA of the CDR3: TGTGCCAGCAGTTTATTACAGGGGGCTGCCGGGGAGCTGTTTTTT. Residues: CASSLLQGAAGELFF.

This sequence joins TRBV5-1 and TRBJ2-5; a possible D gene is TRBD1 (6 bases). Per the germline V gene, CDR1 is SGHRS and CDR2 is YFSETQ. V lost 1 base and J lost 5, with 15 bases in between. The CDR3 is 15 amino acids. CDR3 in amino acids: CASSLPGQKGETQYF. Written as DNA, the CDR3 is TGCGCCAGCAGCTTGCCGGGACAAAAAGGGGAGACCCAGTACTTC.

The J gene is TRBJ2-7, the V gene TRBV27; 14 positions agree with TRBD2. V shed 7 bases, J shed 6 bases, and the junction held 17 bases outside the gene matches. The CDR3 spans 18 residues. Germline V lookup: CDR1 MNHEY, CDR2 SMNVEV (reference sequence). CDR3 nucleotides: TGTGCCAGCAACCCGTACGGGACTAGCGGGAGCGGAGGGATCGAGCAGTACTTC. Its translation: CASNPYGTSGSGGIEQYF.

The V call is TRBV4-3, the J call TRBJ2-2; no reliable D call. The CDR3 extends over 15 amino acids. V dropped 4 bases and J dropped 6 bases, with 15 bases sitting between them. In germline, CDR1 is LGHNA, CDR2 YSLEER. CDR3 DNA: TGCGCCAGCAGCCCAGGTTCAACAGACTCCGGGGAGCTGTTTTTT. Translation: CASSPGSTDSGELFF.

This chain connects TRBV25-1 to TRBJ1-5, with TRBD1 as a possible D gene (6 bases). The CDR3 is 15 residues long. CDR1 is MGHDK and CDR2 is SYGVNS in the germline V gene. Trimming shortened V by 4 bases and J by 4 bases, and 14 bases separated the two germline ends. The CDR3 here is CASSAREGGNQPQHF. CDR3 in DNA: TGTGCCAGCAGTGCCCGGGAAGGGGGTAATCAGCCCCAGCATTTT.

This chain joins TRBV6-5 and TRBJ1-6, with D uncertain. Germline loops: CDR1 MNHEY, CDR2 SVGAGI. The CDR3 is 12 residues long. Trimming stripped 2 bases from V and 10 bases from J, with 6 bases between. CDR3 DNA: TGTGCCAGCAGTTACGGCGGGTCACCCCTCCACTTT. The encoded protein is CASSYGGSPLHF.

The V call is TRBV6-2 or TRBV6-3, the J call TRBJ1-5; 7 positions match TRBD1. Germline V gene lookup returns CDR1 MNHEY and CDR2 SVGEGT. With V trimmed by 6 bases and J by 4 bases, 6 bases remained unmatched. The CDR3 consists of 14 residues. The CDR3 spells CASSPGTENQPQHF. The CDR3, as DNA: TGTGCCAGCAGCCCCGGGACAGAAAATCAGCCCCAGCATTTT.

The chain carries TRBV6-2 or TRBV6-3 and TRBJ2-7; 8 nucleotides agree with TRBD2. The CDR3 runs to 16 residues. Germline CDR1 is MNHEY and CDR2 is SVGEGT. V gave up 4 bases and J gave up 4 bases; unmatched junction bases: 12. This chain's CDR3 is CASSFHNAGGQYEQYF. Here the CDR3 DNA reads TGTGCCAGCAGTTTCCACAACGCGGGGGGCCAGTACGAGCAGTACTTC.

The J gene is TRBJ2-3, the V gene TRBV7-2, with TRBD2 matching over 11 bases. Per germline, CDR1 SGHTA and CDR2 FQGNSA. There are 17 residues in the CDR3. The V and J ends lost 4 bases and 4 bases, in that order; junction bases with no gene match: 10. CDR3 region: CASSSDPSGGTPDTQYF. The CDR3, as DNA: TGTGCCAGCAGCTCCGACCCTAGCGGGGGGACCCCAGATACGCAGTATTTT.

The chain uses TRBV7-9 and TRBJ2-3, with unresolved D. The germline V and J ends were trimmed by 4 bases and 5 bases, with 10 bases remaining between them. CDR3 size: 13 residues. Germline lookup yields CDR1 SEHNR and CDR2 FQNEAQ (reference sequence). The CDR3 DNA reads TGTGCCAGCAGCTCCCGACTGGTAGATACGCAGTATTTT. Its translation is CASSSRLVDTQYF.

This clone was picked up a small number of times. V is TRBV4-1 and J is TRBJ2-1; tentatively, D is TRBD1 (6 bases). The CDR3 is 13 amino acids. CDR1 and CDR2 (germline): MGHRA, YSYEKL. V gave up 3 bases and J gave up 6 bases, with 9 bases separating them. The CDR3 nucleotides read TGCGCCAGCAGCCATTTAGGGGGCAATGAGCAGTTCTTC. Its translation is CASSHLGGNEQFF.

The chain uses TRBV29-1 and TRBJ2-7; D perhaps matches TRBD2 (7 bases). The CDR3 extends over 12 amino acids. The V gene's germline CDR1 is SQVTM and CDR2 ANQGSEA. The ends were cut back, 3 bases at V and 4 bases at J, with 10 bases in the middle. The CDR3 DNA reads TGCAGCGTTGAGGGGGGGCTTTACGAGCAGTACTTC. Protein product: CSVEGGLYEQYF.

The genes are TRBV3-1 (or the pseudogene TRBV3-2) and TRBJ2-7, with 7 bases identical to TRBD1. Trimming cost V 1 base and J 3 bases; bases outside gene matches: 9. This CDR3 has 16 amino acids. Germline CDR1 reads LGHDT; CDR2 reads YNNKEL (reference sequence). The CDR3 here is CASSQVPGGVDYEQYF. The DNA of the CDR3 is TGTGCCAGCAGCCAAGTCCCAGGGGGAGTCGACTACGAGCAGTACTTC.